This T cell receptor beta chain was obtained from a study of blood T cells in healthy people across ages. Study-wide points: A greater number of naive CD4+ cells and higher diversity distinguished long-lived donors from aged donors. Estimated diversity that came from one million T cells was considered an underestimate. The fall in TCR beta diversity per million T cells was roughly linear with age.

For this clonotype: Its antigen is unidentified.

A second roughly 7 to 11 cycle PCR used barcoded and J-beta primers. TCRdb independently ran MiXCR on the 5' RACE reads; one entry per CDR3 protein. The sample lists about 930,000 distinct CDR3 sequences; 29% were seen once. CDR1 and CDR2 (germline): DFQATT, SNEGSKA (reference sequence). The CDR3 totals 16 residues. The V and J ends lost 1 base and 0 bases respectively, with 16 bases between them. This same sample was also taken into another study, of T cells of mothers and their children. That source reports: The study found slightly higher but non-significant overlap in related versus unrelated mother-child pairs.

Specimen: blood. This TCR derives from a woman aged 40-49 years in good health. The chain joins TRBV20-1 to TRBJ2-7, with D unresolved. The CDR3 coding sequence is TGCAGTGCTAGAGGCCTTAGCTCAAAGAGCTCCTACGAGCAGTACTTC. Translated: CSARGLSSKSSYEQYF.